The 17 T cell receptor beta chains below all came from one sample that was sequenced in a study of tumor-infiltrating lymphocytes in primary liver carcinoma (dated by TCRdb to the late 2010s). Without any cell sorting, total RNA and DNA were co-extracted from about 21-30 mg of bulk tissue using the AllPrep DNA/RNA mini kit. Sequencing used an Illumina HiSeq 2500. A constant-region primer and ProtoScript II reverse transcriptase were used to reverse-transcribe TCRbeta-specific cDNA from about 0.55 ug total RNA. The TCRbeta libraries were prepared through three rounds of nested multiplex PCR following a slightly modified ARM-PCR procedure. Each of the first two PCR rounds ran for approximately 11 cycles and used multiplex TRBV1-TRBV30 forward primers together with a Cbeta reverse primer. In-frame beta chains were kept once TCRdb had trimmed the public reads at Q25 with fastp and called clones with MiXCR. Rows with one shared CDR3 protein collapse into an entry with the most common genes and DNA. The sample data list about 78,000 distinct CDR3 sequences, and about 70% of these were observed just once. About 13% of the sample comes from the top ten.

What was sequenced was liver tumor tissue from sampling region 4. What this sample's cell subset or site label stands for: tumor region T4, right-lateral pole. The receptors were gathered from a woman aged 60-70 years with primary liver carcinoma and hepatitis B virus infection.

Concerning this clonotype itself: One junction end disagrees with the germline gene, perhaps due to a read error. The rearrangement uses TRBV10-3 and TRBJ1-3; D not resolved. Germline CDR1 and CDR2: ENHRY and SYGVKD. The CDR3 sequence is 14 residues long. As DNA, the CDR3 is TGTGCCATCAGTGACGCGTTCTCTGGAAGCACCATATATTTT. Amino acids: CAISDAFSGSTIYF.

This clonotype was counted at least ten times. The CDR3 coding sequence is TGCGCCAGCAGACCAATCGACAGAAACACTGAAGCTTTCTTT. Its translation is CASRPIDRNTEAFF. The V and J genes are TRBV5-1 and TRBJ1-1, with a possible D match to TRBD1 (5 bases). The CDR3 runs 14 residues. The germline V gene has CDR1 SGHRS and CDR2 YFSETQ. V lost 5 bases and J lost 2, with 13 bases in between.

Details on this clonotype: At one end, the junction sequence differs from germline, possibly due to a read error. The genes are TRBV28 and TRBJ2-5; D not resolved. The CDR3 sequence is 15 residues long. Germline V gives CDR1 MDHEN, CDR2 SYDVKM. The CDR3 coding sequence is TGTGCCAGCAGAGCCCAGAAAGGGTCGACGGAGACCCAGTACTTT. This codes for CASRAQKGSTETQYF.

A remark on this clonotype: The junction does not match germline at one end; this may be a read error. The rearrangement links TRBV5-6 to TRBJ1-1; TRBD1 aligns across 7 bases. Germline values: CDR1 SGHDT, CDR2 YYEEEE. CDR3 length: 14 amino acids. The CDR3 sequence is CASNPGQLNTKAFF. In DNA form, the CDR3 reads TGTGCCAGCAACCCGGGACAGCTGAACACTAAAGCTTTCTTC.

This clonotype was seen only a few times. Given a much more abundant clone one base away, this may be a read error. The chain joins TRBV12-3 or TRBV12-4 to TRBJ2-5; D is ambiguous. The CDR3 is made up of 14 amino acids. V was cut by 7 bases and J by 4 bases, with 16 bases left in between. Written as DNA, the CDR3 is TGTGCCAGCAATTTGGGCAGTGCGAGAGAGACCCAGTACTTC. Translated: CASNLGSARETQYF.

This chain joins TRBV5-1 and TRBJ2-5; 7 bases are shared with TRBD1. Germline loops: CDR1 SGHRS, CDR2 YFSETQ. V dropped 5 bases and J dropped 4; count of bases not matched to a gene: 8. This CDR3 spans 14 amino acids. The CDR3 region has the DNA TGCGCCAGCAGTCGTCCAGGGGGACGAGAGACCCAGTACTTC. Amino acid sequence: CASSRPGGRETQYF.

In this sample, this clonotype turned up many times. V and J are TRBV5-1 and TRBJ2-1; a weak D match, TRBD2 (6 bases). The length of the CDR3 is 13 residues. V gave up 4 bases and J gave up 9 bases, with 14 bases separating them. CDR1 SGHRS and CDR2 YFSETQ come from the germline V gene. The CDR3 reads CASSTGLRGEQFF. The CDR3 DNA reads as TGCGCCAGCAGCACAGGACTACGGGGTGAGCAGTTCTTC.

This sequence joins TRBV6-4 and TRBJ2-3, with 12 bases fitting TRBD2. J was trimmed by 5 bases and V by 8 bases; bases with no gene match: 8. Germline-derived CDR1 and CDR2 are MRHNA and SNTAGT. This CDR3 contains 15 residues. CDR3 sequence reads: CASASLAGGIDTQYF. The CDR3, as DNA: TGTGCCAGCGCTTCACTAGCGGGAGGTATAGATACGCAGTATTTT.

With respect to this clonotype: Since the CDR3 does not end with the conserved phenylalanine or tryptophan, this likely comes from a read error. The V call is TRBV29-1, the J call TRBJ2-7; TRBD1 agrees at 9 bases. The length of the CDR3 is 14 residues. With 6 bases clipped from V and 2 bases from J, the junction kept 8 bases outside the gene matches. CDR1 and CDR2 from the germline V gene are SQVTM and ANQGSEA. The CDR3 spells CSVDSTGGPYEQYI. The CDR3 DNA sequence: TGCAGCGTCGACTCGACAGGGGGTCCCTACGAGCAGTACATC.

V gene TRBV29-1 combines with J gene TRBJ1-2; D call uncertain. CDR1 and CDR2 from the germline V gene are SQVTM and ANQGSEA. The CDR3 is made up of 15 amino acids. CDR3 DNA: TGCAACGCTGAGATTTCCCAAAGGGAAGGCTATGGCTACACCTTC. As protein: CNAEISQREGYGYTF.

In this sample, this clonotype turned up many times. This chain connects TRBV7-9 to TRBJ1-4, with 9 bases matching TRBD1. J gave up 9 bases and V 1 base, and 6 bases lay outside the gene matches. Germline loops: CDR1 SEHNR, CDR2 FQNEAQ (reference sequence). The CDR3 covers 15 residues. The CDR3 protein is CASSLVGTGNKKLFF. CDR3 in DNA: TGTGCCAGCAGCTTAGTGGGGACAGGGAATAAAAAACTGTTTTTT.

As concerns this clonotype: The junction departs from germline at one end; a sequencing error may be responsible. The V and J genes are TRBV11-3 and TRBJ2-2, with 11 nucleotides matching TRBD2. The germline CDR1 and CDR2 sequences are SGHNT and YENEEA. This CDR3 is 17 amino acids long. The CDR3 coding sequence is TGTGCCAGCAGCTTGGGCAGACTAGCGGGAAACATCGGGGAGCTGTTTTTT. Translated: CASSLGRLAGNIGELFF.

A note on this clonotype: One end of the junction varies from germline; a read error may be responsible. This chain joins TRBV11-3 and TRBJ2-3, with D unclear. The J call could be wrong; TRBJ1-5 is a better fit for the DNA end. This CDR3 comprises 14 residues. Germline CDR1 SGHNT, CDR2 YENEEA. CDR3 amino acids: CAGSIRTSTDTQHF. CDR3 nucleotide sequence: TGTGCCGGCAGCATCAGGACTAGCACAGATACGCAGCATTTT.

This clonotype was detected a few times. This could be a read error, since a much larger clone is one nucleotide away. The rearrangement joins TRBV6-6 to TRBJ2-2; no definite D call. The CDR3 has 13 residues. Per the germline V gene, CDR1 is MNHNY and CDR2 is SVGAGI (reference sequence). The V end lost 7 bases, the J end lost 3 bases, and 9 bases lay between the germline ends. The CDR3 loop reads CASKGSDTGELFF. In DNA form, the CDR3 reads TGTGCCAGCAAAGGCTCGGACACCGGGGAGCTGTTTTTT.

Remarks on this clonotype: The conserved phenylalanine or tryptophan is not found at the CDR3 terminus, so this likely reflects a read error. Because the CDR3's place on the DNA is in doubt, the DNA is left out and the CDR3 is given as listed by TCRdb. This rearrangement joins TRBV12-3 or TRBV12-4 to TRBJ2-3; the D call in the table, TRBD2, was not verified against the DNA. The CDR3 length is 15 residues, termini included. The CDR3 reads CASSSRGRRTDTHYL.

Turning to this clonotype: Its ends do not fully match the called genes, so a read error is possible. This sequence joins TRBV6-5 and TRBJ1-1; D is perhaps TRBD1 (5 bases). CDR1 and CDR2 from the germline V gene are MNHEY and SVGAGI. The CDR3 has 15 residues. CDR3 DNA sequence: TGTGCCAGCAGGCCCAGGGTGCAGAAGAACACTAAAGCTTTCTTT. Its translation: CASRPRVQKNTKAFF.

Concerning this clonotype itself: Its ends do not fully match the called genes, so a read error is possible. This chain connects TRBV11-3 to TRBJ2-7, with 7 bases fitting TRBD2. This CDR3 is 14 amino acids long. Germline V CDR1 and CDR2: SGHNT, YENEEA. CDR3 loop: CASSLSGREHERYF. CDR3 bases: TGTGCCAGTAGCTTAAGCGGGCGGGAGCACGAGCGGTATTTC.